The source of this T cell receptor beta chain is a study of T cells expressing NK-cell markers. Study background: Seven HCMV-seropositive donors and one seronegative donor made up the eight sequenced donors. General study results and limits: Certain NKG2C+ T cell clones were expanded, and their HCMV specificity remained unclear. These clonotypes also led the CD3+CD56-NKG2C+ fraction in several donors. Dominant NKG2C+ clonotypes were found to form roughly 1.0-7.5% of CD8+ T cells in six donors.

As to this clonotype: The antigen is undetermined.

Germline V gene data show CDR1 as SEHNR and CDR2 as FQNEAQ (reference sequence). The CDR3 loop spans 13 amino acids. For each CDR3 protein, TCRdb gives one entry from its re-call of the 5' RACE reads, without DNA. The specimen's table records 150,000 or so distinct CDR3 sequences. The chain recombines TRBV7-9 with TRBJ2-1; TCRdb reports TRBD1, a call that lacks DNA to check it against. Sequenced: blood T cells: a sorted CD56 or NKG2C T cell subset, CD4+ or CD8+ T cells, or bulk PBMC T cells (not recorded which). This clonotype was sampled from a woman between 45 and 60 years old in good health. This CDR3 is CASSLVGDNEQFF. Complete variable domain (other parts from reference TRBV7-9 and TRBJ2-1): DTGVSQNPRHKITKRGQNVTFRCDPISEHNRLYWYRQTLGQGPEFLTYFQNEAQLEKSRLLSDRFSAERPKGSFSTLEIQRTEQGDSAMYLCASSLVGDNEQFFGPGTRLTVL.